Below are 21 T cell receptor beta chains sequenced from a single sample in a study of shared clonotypes between healthy human individuals. Generated by immunoSEQ multiplex PCR, the TCRdb table keeps only in-frame clones and is missing some. The table includes 1,100,000 or so clones, around three quarters detected once. The sequencing input was memory CD4+ T cells from PBMCs. Subset in this sample: CD45RA-negative fraction. The receptors come from a man between 18 and 29 years old in good health. Some clones in this sample may be carry-over from other donors' samples.

This chain uses TRBV7-8 with TRBJ2-4; D is unresolved. Germline V lookup: CDR1 SGHVS, CDR2 FQNEAQ. Trimming removed 5 bases at V and 0 bases at J, with 11 bases between. The CDR3 length is 15 residues. CDR3 in DNA: TGTGCCAGCAGCGCCACTGATGGAGCCAAAAACATTCAGTACTTC. Protein: CASSATDGAKNIQYF.

The count of this clone is one. The chain has TRBV7-9 and TRBJ2-1, with TRBD2 matching 8 bases. The CDR3 length is 16 residues. Germline V lookup: CDR1 SEHNR, CDR2 FQNEAQ (reference sequence). V lost 5 bases to trimming and J lost 7 bases; unmatched junction nucleotides: 13. CDR3 protein: CASSPRVKREWNEQFF. DNA for the CDR3: TGTGCCAGCAGCCCTCGGGTCAAGCGGGAGTGGAATGAGCAGTTCTTC.

The V call is TRBV5-1, the J call TRBJ1-5; D gene ambiguous. CDR1 and CDR2 (germline): SGHRS, YFSETQ. The CDR3 totals 15 residues. V was clipped by 4 bases and J by 2 bases, with 13 bases between them. The CDR3 DNA reads as TGCGCCAGCAGCCCGGTAGTCGGGGGCAATCAGCCCCAGCATTTT. This gives the protein CASSPVVGGNQPQHF.

The V call is TRBV6-1, the J call TRBJ1-3, with D possibly TRBD1 on 6 matching bases. V lost 1 base, J lost 0 bases, and 25 bases lay in between. The CDR3 length is 21 residues. Germline values: CDR1 MNHNS, CDR2 SASEGT. CDR3 in amino acids: CASSEEGHGCGGLISGNTIYF. The DNA for the CDR3 is TGTGCCAGCAGTGAAGAGGGCCATGGGTGTGGGGGGCTTATCTCTGGAAACACCATATATTTT.

The V gene is TRBV6-5, the J gene TRBJ2-7; TRBD1 aligns across 10 bases. The V segment lost 2 bases and the J segment 2 bases; nucleotides outside the gene matches: 3. CDR1 MNHEY and CDR2 SVGAGI come from the germline V gene. This CDR3 is 15 amino acids long. The CDR3 here is CASSYHGQGAYEQYF. CDR3 nucleotide sequence: TGTGCCAGCAGTTACCATGGACAGGGGGCCTACGAGCAGTACTTC.

The chain uses TRBV11-3 and TRBJ2-1, with D possibly matching TRBD1 (6 bases). CDR1 and CDR2 from the germline V gene are SGHNT and YENEEA. V lost 5 bases to trimming and J lost 2 bases, with 13 bases between them. The CDR3 is 15 residues long. The CDR3, as DNA: TGTGCCAGCAGCCCTCGTGGGGGCACCTACAATGAGCAGTTCTTC. Translated: CASSPRGGTYNEQFF.

This clone occurred once. V is TRBV5-1 and J is TRBJ2-3; 10 bases are a match to TRBD2. The CDR3 extends over 16 amino acids. Unmatched junction bases numbered 7, after V lost 4 bases and J lost 2 bases. Germline V CDR1 and CDR2: SGHRS, YFSETQ. DNA for the CDR3: TGCGCCAGCAGCAGAGTACTAGCGGGAAACACAGATACGCAGTATTTT. Translating it yields CASSRVLAGNTDTQYF.

V gene TRBV29-1 combines with J gene TRBJ2-1; 14 bases match TRBD2. V shed 6 bases and J 0 bases; nucleotides not matched to a gene: 13. CDR1 and CDR2 (germline): SQVTM, ANQGSEA. The CDR3 sequence is 19 residues long. CDR3 region: CSVGGPGLAGAGSYNEQFF. CDR3 DNA sequence: TGCAGCGTGGGGGGGCCGGGACTAGCGGGAGCCGGCTCCTACAATGAGCAGTTCTTC.

The J gene is TRBJ2-3, the V gene TRBV5-4, with D tentatively TRBD2 (7 bases). CDR3 length equals 14 residues. V was cut by 3 bases and J by 6 bases, with 14 bases left in between. Germline loops: CDR1 SGHNT, CDR2 YYREEE (reference sequence). The CDR3 sequence is CASSSMGGADTQYF. CDR3 sequence (DNA): TGTGCCAGCAGCTCAATGGGGGGGGCCGATACGCAGTATTTT.

The rearrangement joins TRBV18 to TRBJ2-5; tentatively, D is TRBD1 (6 bases). The CDR3 totals 14 residues. The ends were cut back, 2 bases at V and 6 bases at J, with 13 bases in the middle. CDR1 and CDR2 (germline): KGHSH, LQKENI. In DNA, the CDR3 is TGTGCCAGCTCACCAGGGGGCGGTTGGAAGACCCAGTACTTC. Translating it yields CASSPGGGWKTQYF. Using reference TRBV18 and TRBJ2-5 for the parts outside the CDR3, the full variable domain is NAGVMQNPRHLVRRRGQEARLRCSPMKGHSHVYWYRQLPEEGLKFMVYLQKENIIDESGMPKERFSAEFPKEGPSILRIQQVVRGDSAAYFCASSPGGGWKTQYFGPGTRLLVL.

The CDR3 bases are TGTGCCAGCTCACCACTTTCAGGGATGGGCACTGAAGCTTTCTTT. Translated: CASSPLSGMGTEAFF. The gene calls are TRBV18 and TRBJ1-1; tentative D call: TRBD1 (5 bases). V gave up 1 base and J gave up 4 bases, with 13 bases separating them. The CDR3 contains 15 residues. Germline CDR1 KGHSH, CDR2 LQKENI.

The V call is TRBV5-1, the J call TRBJ2-7; 10 bases line up with TRBD2. The J segment lost 3 bases and the V segment lost 3 bases, leaving 3 bases of the junction unmatched. CDR1 and CDR2 from the germline V gene are SGHRS and YFSETQ. CDR3 size: 14 residues. The CDR3 loop is CASSSTSGRYEQYF. The CDR3 nucleotides are TGCGCCAGCAGCTCGACTAGCGGGCGCTACGAGCAGTACTTC.

This clone has ten or more counts. The chain joins TRBV7-2 to TRBJ1-2, with D tentatively TRBD1 (5 bases). V was shortened by 6 bases and J by 0 bases, with 14 bases between the two germline ends. This CDR3 region has 15 residues. Looked up from germline, CDR1 is SGHTA and CDR2 is FQGNSA. The CDR3 region is CASRSMGESNYGYTF. CDR3 in DNA: TGTGCCAGCAGATCCATGGGGGAATCTAACTATGGCTACACCTTC.

With respect to this clone: Additional DNA sequences in this sample encode the identical CDR3. CDR3 residues: CASSLVGLNTGELFF. The CDR3 DNA sequence: TGCGCCAGCAGCTTGGTTGGGCTGAACACCGGGGAGCTGTTTTTT. The V call is TRBV5-1, the J call TRBJ2-2; the D is unclear. There are 15 residues in the CDR3. V was pared by 0 bases and J by 1 base, with 7 bases between. Per the germline V gene, CDR1 is SGHRS and CDR2 is YFSETQ. Full variable domain (remainder filled in from reference TRBV5-1 and TRBJ2-2): KAGVTQTPRYLIKTRGQQVTLSCSPISGHRSVSWYQQTPGQGLQFLFEYFSETQRNKGNFPGRFSGRQFSNSRSEMNVSTLELGDSALYLCASSLVGLNTGELFFGEGSRLTVL.

The CDR3 here is CASSESRDPHQPQHF. The CDR3, as DNA: TGTGCCAGCAGCGAATCCCGGGATCCTCATCAGCCCCAGCATTTT. The chain carries TRBV7-2 and TRBJ1-5; no definite D call. CDR1 is SGHTA, CDR2 FQGNSA, per germline. CDR3 size: 15 residues. The germline V and J ends were trimmed by 5 bases and 5 bases, with 16 bases remaining between them.

The J gene is TRBJ2-7, the V gene TRBV7-6, with a weak D call TRBD1 (7 bases). Germline CDR1 and CDR2: SGHVS and FNYEAQ. V shed 4 bases and J shed 3 bases, with 13 bases lying between them. The CDR3 is 14 amino acids. CDR3 sequence (DNA): TGTGCCAGCAGCTCGAGACAGGGACTCTACGAGCAGTACTTC. This codes for CASSSRQGLYEQYF. The full variable domain, in which reference TRBV7-6 and TRBJ2-7 provide the parts outside the CDR3, is GAGVSQSPRYKVTKRGQDVALRCDPISGHVSLYWYRQALGQGPEFLTYFNYEAQQDKSGLPNDRFSAERPEGSISTLTIQRTEQRDSAMYRCASSSRQGLYEQYFGPGTRLTVT.

Points on this clone: Within the sample, other DNA sequences also encode this same CDR3. The CDR3 DNA reads TGTGCCAGCAGCTTGAACGGTGGGGAGCTGTTTTTT. Its translation is CASSLNGGELFF. The chain joins TRBV7-3 to TRBJ2-2, with D hard to call. The CDR3 is 12 amino acids. V was trimmed by 3 bases and J by 8 bases, leaving 7 bases between them. The V gene's germline CDR1 is SGHTA and CDR2 FQGTGA.

The genes are TRBV28 and TRBJ2-6, with TRBD1 matching over 12 bases. Germline V gene sequence: CDR1 MDHEN, CDR2 SYDVKM. The CDR3 is 16 amino acids. Germline trimming cut 7 bases from V and 2 bases from J; bases unmatched to any gene: 3. This CDR3 is CASKGTGGPGANVLTF. CDR3 sequence (DNA): TGTGCCAGCAAGGGGACAGGGGGCCCTGGGGCCAACGTCCTGACTTTC.

The chain carries TRBV6-6 and TRBJ2-7; 7 bases map to TRBD2. CDR1 and CDR2 (germline): MNHNY, SVGAGI (reference sequence). The CDR3 is 15 residues long. V was clipped by 0 bases and J by 4 bases; unmatched bases: 6. The CDR3 coding sequence is TGTGCCAGCAGTTACTCCGGCGGGAGCGGGTACGAGCAGTACTTC. Translating gives CASSYSGGSGYEQYF.

In regard to this clone: Other DNA sequences in the same sample also yield this CDR3. The J gene is TRBJ1-1, the V gene TRBV10-3; 7 nucleotides match TRBD1. The length of the CDR3 is 13 residues. Germline values: CDR1 ENHRY, CDR2 SYGVKD. Germline trimming cut 6 bases from V and 3 bases from J; bases unmatched to any gene: 4. This chain's CDR3 is CAIRPDRDTEAFF. For the CDR3, the DNA is TGTGCCATCAGGCCCGACAGGGACACTGAAGCTTTCTTT.

J is TRBJ1-2 and V is TRBV4-2; 10 nucleotides line up with TRBD1. V lost 0 bases to trimming and J lost 4 bases; unmatched junction nucleotides: 5. From germline, CDR1 is LGHNA and CDR2 YNFKEQ. The CDR3 sequence is 16 residues long. The chain's CDR3 is CASSQDVWDRGYGYTF. The CDR3, as DNA: TGTGCCAGCAGCCAAGATGTTTGGGACAGGGGCTATGGCTACACCTTC.